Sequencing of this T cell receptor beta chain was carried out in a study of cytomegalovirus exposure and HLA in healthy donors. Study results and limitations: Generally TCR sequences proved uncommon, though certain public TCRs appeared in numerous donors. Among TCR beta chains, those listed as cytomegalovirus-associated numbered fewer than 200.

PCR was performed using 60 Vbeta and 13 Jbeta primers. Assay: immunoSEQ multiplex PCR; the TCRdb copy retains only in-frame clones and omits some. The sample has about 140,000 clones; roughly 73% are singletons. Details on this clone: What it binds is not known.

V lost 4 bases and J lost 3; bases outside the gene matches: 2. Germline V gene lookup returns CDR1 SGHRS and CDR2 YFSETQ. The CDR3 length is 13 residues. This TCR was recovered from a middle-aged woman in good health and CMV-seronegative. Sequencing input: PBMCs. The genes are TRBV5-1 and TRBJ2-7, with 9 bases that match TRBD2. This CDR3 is CASSAGGSYEQYF. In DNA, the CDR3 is TGCGCCAGCAGCGCGGGAGGGAGCTACGAGCAGTACTTC.